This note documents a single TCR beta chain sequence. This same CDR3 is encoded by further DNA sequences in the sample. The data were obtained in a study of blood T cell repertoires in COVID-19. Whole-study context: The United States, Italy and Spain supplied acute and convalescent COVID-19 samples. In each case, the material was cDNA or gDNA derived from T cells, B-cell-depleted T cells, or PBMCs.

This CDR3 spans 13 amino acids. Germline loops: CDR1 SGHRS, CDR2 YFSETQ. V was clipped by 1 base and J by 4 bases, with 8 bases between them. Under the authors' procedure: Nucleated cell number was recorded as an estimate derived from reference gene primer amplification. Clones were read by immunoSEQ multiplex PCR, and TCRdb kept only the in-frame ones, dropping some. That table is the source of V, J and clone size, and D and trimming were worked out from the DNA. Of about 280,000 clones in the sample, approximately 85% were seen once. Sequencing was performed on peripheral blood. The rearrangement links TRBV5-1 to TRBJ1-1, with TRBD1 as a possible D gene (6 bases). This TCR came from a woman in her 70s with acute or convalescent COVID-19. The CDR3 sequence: CASSLRGGTEAFF. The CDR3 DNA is TGCGCCAGCAGCTTGAGGGGGGGCACTGAAGCTTTCTTT.